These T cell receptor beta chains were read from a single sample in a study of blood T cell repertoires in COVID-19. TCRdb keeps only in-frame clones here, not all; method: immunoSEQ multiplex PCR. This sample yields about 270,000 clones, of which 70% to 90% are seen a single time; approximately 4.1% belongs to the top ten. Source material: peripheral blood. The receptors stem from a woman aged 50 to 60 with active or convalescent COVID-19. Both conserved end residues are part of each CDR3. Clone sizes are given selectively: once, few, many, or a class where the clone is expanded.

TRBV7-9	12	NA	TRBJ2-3	CASSKEADTQYF
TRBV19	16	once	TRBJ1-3	CASSRSQGAKGNTIYF
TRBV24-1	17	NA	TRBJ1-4	CATPGRREPQYNEKLFF
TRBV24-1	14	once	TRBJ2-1	CATSVTGGRNEQFF
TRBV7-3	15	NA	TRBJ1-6	CASSWDRGYNSPLHF
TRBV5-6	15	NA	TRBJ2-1	CASSWRGTGSEEQFF
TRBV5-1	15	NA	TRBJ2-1	CASSLGYSSYNEQFF
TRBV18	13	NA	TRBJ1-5	CASSSEVHQPQHF
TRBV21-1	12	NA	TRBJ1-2	CASKGVGYGYTF
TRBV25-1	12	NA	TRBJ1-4	CASSLASGRLFF
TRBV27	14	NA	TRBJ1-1	CASSLWGTGTEAFF
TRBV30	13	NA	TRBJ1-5	CAWSVGGAQPQHF
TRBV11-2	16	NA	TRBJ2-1	CASSLGGHRTYNEQFF
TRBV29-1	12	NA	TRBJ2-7	CSVRTGFGEQYF
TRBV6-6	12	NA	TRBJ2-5	CASRRNQETQYF
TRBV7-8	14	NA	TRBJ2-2	CASSLAWGHGELFF
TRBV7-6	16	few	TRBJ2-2	CASSSQTGSNTGELFF
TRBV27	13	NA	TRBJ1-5	CASNDRDNQPQHF
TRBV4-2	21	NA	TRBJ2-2	CASSQPRDRLSGNVNTGELFF
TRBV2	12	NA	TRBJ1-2	CALGGGNYGYTF
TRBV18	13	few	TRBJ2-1	CASGDRFGDEQFF
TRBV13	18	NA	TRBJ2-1	CASSLEGPLAGVYNEQFF
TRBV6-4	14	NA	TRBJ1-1	CASSKQGGSTEAFF
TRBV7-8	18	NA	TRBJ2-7	CASSLVTATGTGGKEQYF
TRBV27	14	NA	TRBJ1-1	CASSRGQMNTEAFF
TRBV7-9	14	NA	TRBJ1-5	CASSWGGSNQPQHF
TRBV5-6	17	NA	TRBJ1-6	CASSPRLRQGAQSPLHF
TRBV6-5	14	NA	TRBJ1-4	CASSHRQTYEKLFF
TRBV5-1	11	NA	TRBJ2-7	CASSRAYEQYF
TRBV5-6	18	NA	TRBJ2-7	CASSFVGLAGGLAYEQYF
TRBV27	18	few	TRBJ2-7	CASSLLGSGTEPSYEQYF
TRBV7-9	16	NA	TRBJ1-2	CASSLVGGHQSIGYTF
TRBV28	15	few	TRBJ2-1	CASQPPGLGTNEQFF
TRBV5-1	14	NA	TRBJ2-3	CASSLWGQGDTQYF
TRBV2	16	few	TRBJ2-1	CASTKGGLAGNNEQFF
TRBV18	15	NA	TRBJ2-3	CASSPRTGVTDTQYF
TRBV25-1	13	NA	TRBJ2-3	CASSDRGQDTQYF
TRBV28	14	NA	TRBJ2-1	CASNFDRVNNEQFF
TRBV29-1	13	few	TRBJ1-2	CSVEAQTVGGYTF
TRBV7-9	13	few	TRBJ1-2	CASTSSGIYGYTF
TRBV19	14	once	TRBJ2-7	CASRSGREGDEQYF
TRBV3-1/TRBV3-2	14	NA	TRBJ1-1	CASSQARGYTEAFF
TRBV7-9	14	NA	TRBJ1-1	CASRPTGMNTEAFF
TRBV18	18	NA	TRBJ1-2	CASSPLGHQGGSGYGYTF
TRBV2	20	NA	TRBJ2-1	CASSRPTVPVPPLSYNEQFF
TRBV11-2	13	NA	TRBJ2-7	CASSSVGVYEQYF
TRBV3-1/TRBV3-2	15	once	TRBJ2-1	CASSPGTGVYNEQFF
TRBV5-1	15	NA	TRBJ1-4	CASSRTTRNNEKLFF
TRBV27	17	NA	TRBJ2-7	CASSPRNQGPMRYEQYF
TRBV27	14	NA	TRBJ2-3	CASSLGTRSDTQYF